This TCR beta chain appears in the sequencing data of a study of glioma-infiltrating T cells after dendritic cell vaccination. Study details: Autologous tumor lysate was loaded overnight onto monocyte-derived dendritic cells grown approximately 7 days with IL-4 and GM-CSF.

Generated by immunoSEQ multiplex PCR, the TCRdb table keeps only in-frame clones and is missing some. Of 75,000 to 95,000 clones in the sample, about 81% were seen once. Germline-derived CDR1 and CDR2 are SGHAT and FQNNGV. Trimming cost V 3 bases and J 4 bases, with 12 bases left between them. CDR3 length: 14 amino acids. Stated time point: after dendritic cell vaccination, including at tumor progression/relapse. No glioblastoma patient carried an isocitrate dehydrogenase mutation. This clone was counted once. The chain recombines TRBV11-2 with TRBJ1-2; D call uncertain. This receptor was identified in a human donor with glioblastoma. Material: blood, obtained after dendritic cell vaccination. The CDR3 here is CASSFSVAVYGYTF. The CDR3 bases are TGTGCCAGCAGCTTCTCAGTTGCCGTCTATGGCTACACCTTC.